This passage covers 13 T cell receptor beta chains from one sample sequenced in a study of identical twins (dated by TCRdb to about 2016). The library was prepared using 5' RACE. Instrument used: Illumina HiSeq 2000. The public reads were run again by TCRdb, first through fastp at Q25 and then through MiXCR, and only productive beta chains were kept. Every distinct CDR3 protein forms one entry, paired with its most common genes and DNA. A total of 400,000 to 600,000 distinct CDR3 sequences appear in this sample, 20% to 25% of them only once. The ten largest make up roughly 0.5% of the sample. This same sample was also taken into another study, of yellow fever vaccine responses in identical twins.

The sequenced material came from CD4+ T cells sorted from blood. These receptors came from a young woman in good health.

There are a few counts of this clonotype. This chain uses TRBV24-1 with TRBJ2-2, with 10 positions matching TRBD1. V lost 4 bases to trimming and J lost 5 bases; unmatched junction nucleotides: 6. Germline CDR1 KGHDR, CDR2 SFDVKD. The length of the CDR3 is 16 residues. The CDR3 bases are TGTGCCACCAGTGACAGGGGACAGGGGAGGACCGGGGAGCTGTTTTTT. Its translation is CATSDRGQGRTGELFF.

The chain combines TRBV6-2 or TRBV6-3 with TRBJ2-1; 8 nucleotides line up with TRBD2. The length of the CDR3 is 16 residues. Per germline, CDR1 MNHEY and CDR2 SVGEGT. The junction had 6 bases not matched to a gene; V was cut back by 5 bases and J by 0 bases. The CDR3 region is CASSPAGVRSYNEQFF. CDR3 coding DNA: TGTGCCAGCAGTCCAGCGGGAGTACGCTCCTACAATGAGCAGTTCTTC.

The chain is built from TRBV9 and TRBJ2-7; D might be TRBD2 (6 bases). This CDR3 region has 15 residues. Per germline, CDR1 SGDLS and CDR2 YYNGEE. V gave up 1 base and J gave up 6 bases, with 17 bases separating them. The CDR3 here is CASSVIDGSMGEQYF. CDR3 DNA: TGTGCCAGCAGCGTAATAGACGGGAGCATGGGCGAGCAGTACTTC.

This chain connects TRBV3-1 to TRBJ2-1, with TRBD1 identical over 7 bases. Trimming at V came to 3 bases and at J to 8 bases, leaving 4 bases not matched to a gene. The CDR3 covers 13 residues. In germline, CDR1 is LGHDT, CDR2 YNNKEL (reference sequence). The CDR3 loop reads CASSHTTGDEQFF. The DNA of the CDR3 is TGTGCCAGCAGCCATACCACAGGGGATGAGCAGTTCTTC.

A few counts support this clonotype. This chain connects TRBV12-3 or TRBV12-4 to TRBJ1-1; 7 nucleotides agree with TRBD1. CDR3 size: 17 residues. J was trimmed by 0 bases and V by 6 bases; bases with no gene match: 13. The DNA of the CDR3 is TGTGCCAGCAGACGAGCCGGGACAGCCAACATGAACACTGAAGCTTTCTTT. This gives the protein CASRRAGTANMNTEAFF.

This clonotype has more than one count but fewer than ten. This rearrangement joins TRBV4-1 to TRBJ1-1; D not certain. Germline CDR1 is MGHRA and CDR2 is YSYEKL. Trimming removed 1 base at V and 10 bases at J, with 13 bases between. This CDR3 spans 13 amino acids. The CDR3 coding sequence is TGCGCCAGCAGCCAAGTTTCATGGGATACAGCTTTCTTT. Translation gives CASSQVSWDTAFF.

This clonotype was found a few times. The V and J genes are TRBV12-3 or TRBV12-4 and TRBJ2-7, with D possibly matching TRBD1 (6 bases). This CDR3 has 15 residues. V lost 4 bases, J lost 1 base, and 14 bases lay in between. CDR3 coding DNA: TGTGCCAGCAGTTCCAACAGGGAGCGGTCCTACGAGCAGTACTTC. This sequence encodes CASSSNRERSYEQYF.

V usage is TRBV18 and J usage is TRBJ2-2; D may be TRBD1 (6 bases). Germline assignment: CDR1 KGHSH and CDR2 LQKENI. The V end was cut by 3 bases, the J end by 4 bases, with 15 bases between. This CDR3 contains 16 residues. The CDR3 region has the DNA TGTGCCAGCTCACCCTCGGAACAGGGAAGCACCGGGGAGCTGTTTTTT. Translated, it gives CASSPSEQGSTGELFF. The full variable domain, rest sourced from reference TRBV18 and TRBJ2-2, is NAGVMQNPRHLVRRRGQEARLRCSPMKGHSHVYWYRQLPEEGLKFMVYLQKENIIDESGMPKERFSAEFPKEGPSILRIQQVVRGDSAAYFCASSPSEQGSTGELFFGEGSRLTVL.

This clonotype was counted between two and nine times. The rearrangement joins TRBV5-4 to TRBJ2-1; tentative D call: TRBD2 (5 bases). Germline CDR1 is SGHNT and CDR2 is YYREEE (reference sequence). The CDR3 totals 15 residues. Trimming pared 6 bases from V and 13 bases from J, leaving 26 bases between. The CDR3 region has the DNA TGTGCCAGCACCCTTATGGATAGTGGACTTCACCCTCAGTTCTTC. It encodes CASTLMDSGLHPQFF.

This rearrangement joins TRBV6-5 to TRBJ2-1; D gene ambiguous. The CDR3 runs to 12 residues. From germline, CDR1 is MNHEY and CDR2 SVGAGI. Trimming took off 7 bases at V and 6 bases at J, with 10 bases between the two ends. CDR3 sequence (DNA): TGTGCCAGCACTTCCATCGGCAATGAGCAGTTCTTC. Its protein is CASTSIGNEQFF.

This sequence joins TRBV4-2 and TRBJ2-3; TRBD1 agrees at 9 bases. The trim removed 0 bases at V and 4 bases at J, leaving 8 bases unmatched. CDR3 size: 17 residues. Germline V lookup: CDR1 LGHNA, CDR2 YNFKEQ. The CDR3 nucleotides read TGTGCCAGCAGCCAAGATTTTTGGACAGGGGCGCCAGATACGCAGTATTTT. Translation gives CASSQDFWTGAPDTQYF.

This clonotype was observed a handful of times. The chain has TRBV5-1 and TRBJ2-3; the D gene could be TRBD1 or TRBD2 (7 bases each). The germline CDR1 and CDR2 sequences are SGHRS and YFSETQ. This CDR3 has 16 amino acids. The V and J ends lost 1 base and 4 bases respectively, with 16 bases between them. The CDR3: CASSLYPPGGADTQYF. CDR3 DNA: TGCGCCAGCAGCTTGTACCCTCCAGGGGGGGCAGATACGCAGTATTTT.

This clonotype was observed a handful of times. The gene calls are TRBV5-1 and TRBJ2-1; 7 nucleotides align to TRBD2. Germline V lookup: CDR1 SGHRS, CDR2 YFSETQ. The CDR3 has 16 amino acids. V was pared by 2 bases and J by 0 bases, with 5 bases of the junction left unmatched. The CDR3 bases are TGCGCCAGCAGCTTCCGAGCGGGGAGCTCCTACAATGAGCAGTTCTTC. Amino acid sequence: CASSFRAGSSYNEQFF.